The present T cell receptor beta chain was sequenced within a study of control samples from healthy donors and cancer patients. TCRdb keeps only in-frame clones here, not all; method: immunoSEQ multiplex PCR. The sample carries some 140,000 clones, 85% to 95% recorded once. The CDR3 is 15 residues long. Trimming took 1 base from V and 7 from J, leaving 14 bases between them. The V gene's germline CDR1 is SGDLS and CDR2 YYNGEE. Sequenced input: PBMCs. V usage is TRBV9 and J usage is TRBJ2-2; D gene ambiguous. The source is a man in his fifties or sixties with colorectal cancer. For the CDR3, the DNA is TGTGCCAGCAGCGTATCTCCCGAGATGAACGGGGAGCTGTTTTTT. It encodes CASSVSPEMNGELFF.